This T cell receptor (beta chain) was retrieved from a study of shared clonotypes between healthy human individuals. This CDR3 is built from 12 residues. Trimming took 7 bases from V and 3 from J; bases not matched to a gene: 5. The germline CDR1 and CDR2 sequences are SQVTM and ANQGSEA. This clone was observed once. HIV-negative, healthy adults without recent acute infections or vaccinations were the donors. Produced via immunoSEQ multiplex PCR; TCRdb's table is partial and in-frame only. The sample gives 600,000 to 750,000 clones, roughly 70% of which show up once; about 1.7% is in the top ten. The gene calls are TRBV29-1 and TRBJ2-7; the match to TRBD2 covers 8 bases. The receptor was isolated from a woman aged 25 to 39 in good health. The sample taken for sequencing was memory CD4+ T cells sorted from blood. Subset described: CD45RA-negative fraction. As DNA, the CDR3 is TGCAGCGCCACCGGGAGGGGCTACGAGCAGTACTTC. Translating it yields CSATGRGYEQYF.